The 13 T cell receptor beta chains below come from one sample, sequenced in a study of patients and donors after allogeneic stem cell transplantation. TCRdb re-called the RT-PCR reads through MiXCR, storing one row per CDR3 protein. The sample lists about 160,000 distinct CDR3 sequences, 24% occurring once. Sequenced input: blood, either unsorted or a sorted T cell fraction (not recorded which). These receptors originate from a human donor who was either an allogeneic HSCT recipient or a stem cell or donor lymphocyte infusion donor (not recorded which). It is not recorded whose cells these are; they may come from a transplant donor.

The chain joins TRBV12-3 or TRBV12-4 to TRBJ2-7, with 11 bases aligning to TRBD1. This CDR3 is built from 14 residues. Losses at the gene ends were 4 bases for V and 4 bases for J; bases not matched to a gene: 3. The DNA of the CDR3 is TGTGCCAGCAGTTACCGGGACAGGGGGTACGAGCAGTACTTC. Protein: CASSYRDRGYEQYF.

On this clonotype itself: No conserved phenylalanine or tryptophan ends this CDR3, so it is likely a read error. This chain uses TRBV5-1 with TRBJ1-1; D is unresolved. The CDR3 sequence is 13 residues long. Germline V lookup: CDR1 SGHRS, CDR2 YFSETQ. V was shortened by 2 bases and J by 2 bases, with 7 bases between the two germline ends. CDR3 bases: TGCGCCAGCAGCTTAAACAGTAACACTGAAGCTTTCTTG. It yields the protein CASSLNSNTEAFL.

CDR3 nucleotide sequence: TGTGCCAGCAGTCTCTTGGGACAGCGTAATGAAAAACTGTTTTTT. This gives the protein CASSLLGQRNEKLFF. The chain carries TRBV12-3 or TRBV12-4 and TRBJ1-4; 7 nucleotides match TRBD1. CDR3 length equals 15 residues. V trimming: 5 bases; J trimming: 4 bases; junction bases outside the gene matches: 7.

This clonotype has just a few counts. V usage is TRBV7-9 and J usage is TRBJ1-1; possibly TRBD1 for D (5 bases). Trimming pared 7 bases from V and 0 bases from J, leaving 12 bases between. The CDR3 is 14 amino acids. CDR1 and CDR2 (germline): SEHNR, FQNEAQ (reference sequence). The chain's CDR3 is CASTSDSMNTEAFF. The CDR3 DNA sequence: TGTGCCAGCACCTCAGACAGCATGAACACTGAAGCTTTCTTT.

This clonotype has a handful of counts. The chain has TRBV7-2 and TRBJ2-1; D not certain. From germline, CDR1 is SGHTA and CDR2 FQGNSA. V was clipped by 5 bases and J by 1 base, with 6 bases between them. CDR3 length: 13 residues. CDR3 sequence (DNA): TGTGCCAGCAGCCTCGTTTCCTACAATGAGCAGTTCTTC. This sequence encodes CASSLVSYNEQFF.

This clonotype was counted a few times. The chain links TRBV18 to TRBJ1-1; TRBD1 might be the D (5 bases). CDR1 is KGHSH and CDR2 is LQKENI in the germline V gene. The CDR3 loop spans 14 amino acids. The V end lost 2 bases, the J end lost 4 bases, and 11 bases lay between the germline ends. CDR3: CASSPFSGGTEAFF. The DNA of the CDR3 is TGTGCCAGCTCACCATTTTCCGGGGGCACTGAAGCTTTCTTT.

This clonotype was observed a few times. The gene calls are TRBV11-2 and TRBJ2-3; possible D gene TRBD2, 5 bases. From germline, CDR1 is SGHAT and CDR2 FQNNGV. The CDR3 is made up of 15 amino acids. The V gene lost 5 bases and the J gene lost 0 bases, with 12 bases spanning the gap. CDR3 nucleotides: TGTGCCAGCAGCCCGGACTGGAAAAGCACAGATACGCAGTATTTT. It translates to CASSPDWKSTDTQYF.

The CDR3 sequence is CASSLVPGDTQYF. CDR3 nucleotide sequence: TGCGCCAGCAGCTTGGTCCCCGGGGATACGCAGTATTTT. This rearrangement joins TRBV5-1 to TRBJ2-3; D is uncertain. V was shortened by 0 bases and J by 6 bases, with 8 bases between the two germline ends. CDR1 and CDR2 from the germline V gene are SGHRS and YFSETQ. There are 13 residues in the CDR3.

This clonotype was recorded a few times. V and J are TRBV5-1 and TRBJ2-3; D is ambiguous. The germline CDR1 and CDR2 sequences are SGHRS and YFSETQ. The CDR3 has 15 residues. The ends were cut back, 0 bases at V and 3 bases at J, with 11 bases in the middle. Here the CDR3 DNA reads TGCGCCAGCAGCTTGGCCGCGTGGGGAACAGATACGCAGTATTTT. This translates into CASSLAAWGTDTQYF. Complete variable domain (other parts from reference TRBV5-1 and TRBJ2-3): KAGVTQTPRYLIKTRGQQVTLSCSPISGHRSVSWYQQTPGQGLQFLFEYFSETQRNKGNFPGRFSGRQFSNSRSEMNVSTLELGDSALYLCASSLAAWGTDTQYFGPGTRLTVL.

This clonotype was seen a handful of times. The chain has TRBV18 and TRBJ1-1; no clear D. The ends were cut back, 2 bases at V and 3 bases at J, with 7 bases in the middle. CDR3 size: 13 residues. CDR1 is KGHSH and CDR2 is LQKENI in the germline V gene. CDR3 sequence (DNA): TGTGCCAGCTCACCAGGGGAGGACACTGAAGCTTTCTTT. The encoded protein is CASSPGEDTEAFF.

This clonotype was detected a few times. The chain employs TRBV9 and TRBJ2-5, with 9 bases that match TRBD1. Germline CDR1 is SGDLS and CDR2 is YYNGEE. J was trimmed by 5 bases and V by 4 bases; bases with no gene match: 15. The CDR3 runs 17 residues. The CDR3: CASSQWGGQGRMETQYF. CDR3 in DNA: TGTGCCAGCAGCCAGTGGGGTGGACAGGGGAGGATGGAGACCCAGTACTTC. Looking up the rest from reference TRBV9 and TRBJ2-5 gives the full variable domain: DSGVTQTPKHLITATGQRVTLRCSPRSGDLSVYWYQQSLDQGLQFLIQYYNGEERAKGNILERFSAQQFPDLHSELNLSSLELGDSALYFCASSQWGGQGRMETQYFGPGTRLLVL.

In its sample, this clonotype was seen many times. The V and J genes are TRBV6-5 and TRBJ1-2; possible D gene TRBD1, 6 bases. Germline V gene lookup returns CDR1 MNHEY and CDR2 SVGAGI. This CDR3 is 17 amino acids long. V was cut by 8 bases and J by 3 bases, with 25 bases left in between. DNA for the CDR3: TGTGCCAGCCTTGGTGACAGGTCCTCAGCAGGGTACTATGGCTACACCTTC. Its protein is CASLGDRSSAGYYGYTF.

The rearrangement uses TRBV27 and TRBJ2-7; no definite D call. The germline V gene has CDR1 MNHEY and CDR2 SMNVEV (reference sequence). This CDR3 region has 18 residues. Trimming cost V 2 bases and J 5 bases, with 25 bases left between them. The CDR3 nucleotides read TGTGCCAGCAGTTTAGCCGGAGAATATCTAGGGTTCCGGGACGAGCAGTACTTC. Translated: CASSLAGEYLGFRDEQYF.